These 13 T cell receptor beta chains share one sample of origin, sequenced in a study of Ad26.COV2.S vaccination and SARS-CoV-2 variants. Data came from immunoSEQ multiplex PCR; TCRdb stores just in-frame clones and leaves some out. The sample consists of 350,000 to 400,000 clones, 75% to 90% of them appearing once. As to treatment: 19 received Ad26.COV2.S at low or high dose, single or two shots; about 5 received placebo; per-sample allocation not given. Collection of the samples took place on day 63 after the first injection of vaccine or placebo. This specimen was peripheral blood, taken in a trial of Ad26.COV2.S vaccine versus placebo. These receptors were collected from a person between 18 and 65 years old who received the Ad26.COV2.S COVID-19 vaccine or a placebo.

CDR3 sequence (DNA): TGTGCCAGCAACATGGAAGGTTCGTTTGAGCAGTACTTC. It yields the protein CASNMEGSFEQYF. The rearrangement joins TRBV6-5 to TRBJ2-7; D call uncertain. This CDR3 region has 13 residues. The germline CDR1 and CDR2 sequences are MNHEY and SVGAGI. The V and J ends lost 7 bases and 7 bases respectively, with 17 bases between them.

This clone was seen a single time. This chain connects TRBV5-1 to TRBJ2-5, with 11 bases aligning to TRBD2. V shed 3 bases, J shed 2 bases, and the junction held 3 bases outside the gene matches. Germline V CDR1 and CDR2: SGHRS, YFSETQ. The CDR3 loop spans 15 amino acids. CDR3 bases: TGCGCCAGCAGCTGGGGACTAGCGGATCAAGAGACCCAGTACTTC. It specifies CASSWGLADQETQYF.

The chain combines TRBV5-1 with TRBJ1-6; TRBD1 agrees at 7 bases. The CDR3 consists of 14 residues. Trimming removed 4 bases from V and 7 bases from J; junction bases left unmatched: 5. In germline, CDR1 is SGHRS, CDR2 YFSETQ. CDR3 nucleotide sequence: TGCGCCAGCAGCGGAATGACAGGGAATTCACCCCTCCACTTT. Amino acid sequence: CASSGMTGNSPLHF.

This chain joins TRBV5-6 and TRBJ1-2; TRBD1 is a possible D gene (5 bases). The CDR3 runs to 14 residues. Looked up from germline, CDR1 is SGHDT and CDR2 is YYEEEE. V lost 4 bases and J lost 6, with 16 bases in between. The CDR3 loop reads CASSPRGGNHGYTF. CDR3 DNA sequence: TGTGCCAGCAGCCCCCGTGGGGGGAACCATGGCTACACCTTC.

V gene TRBV4-1 combines with J gene TRBJ2-7; D is undetermined. In germline, CDR1 is MGHRA, CDR2 YSYEKL. The CDR3 consists of 13 residues. The germline V and J ends were trimmed by 4 bases and 0 bases, with 7 bases remaining between them. CDR3 coding DNA: TGCGCCAGCAGCCCCTGGGGCTCCTACGAGCAGTACTTC. This gives the protein CASSPWGSYEQYF.

The gene calls are TRBV2 and TRBJ1-2; D call uncertain. The germline gives CDR1 SNHLY, CDR2 FYNNEI. The CDR3 covers 11 residues. Trimming removed 7 bases at V and 7 bases at J, with 10 bases between. CDR3: CASNGVGGYTF. The DNA of the CDR3 is TGTGCCAGCAATGGGGTCGGTGGCTACACCTTC. The full variable domain, rest sourced from reference TRBV2 and TRBJ1-2, is EPEVTQTPSHQVTQMGQEVILRCVPISNHLYFYWYRQILGQKVEFLVSFYNNEISEKSEIFDDQFSVERPDGSNFTLKIRSTKLEDSAMYFCASNGVGGYTFGSGTRLTVV.

V is TRBV5-4 and J is TRBJ2-2, with TRBD2 matching 7 bases. J gave up 3 bases and V 5 bases, and 4 bases lay outside the gene matches. Germline V gene sequence: CDR1 SGHNT, CDR2 YYREEE (reference sequence). The CDR3 runs to 14 residues. The CDR3 protein is CASRAGLDTGELFF. The CDR3 nucleotides read TGTGCCAGCAGAGCGGGGTTGGACACCGGGGAGCTGTTTTTT.

The chain has TRBV10-3 and TRBJ2-1; TRBD2 agrees at 8 bases. Trimming removed 3 bases from V and 6 bases from J; junction bases left unmatched: 10. From germline, CDR1 is ENHRY and CDR2 SYGVKD. The CDR3 sequence is 16 residues long. The CDR3 bases are TGTGCCATCAGTGACTTGGGACTAGGGGTAGGCAATGAGCAGTTCTTC. Translated: CAISDLGLGVGNEQFF.

This clone was counted between two and nine times. The CDR3 protein is CSVDDYGYTF. For the CDR3, the DNA is TGCAGCGTTGATGACTATGGCTACACCTTC. The chain combines TRBV29-1 with TRBJ1-2; D unresolved. CDR1 is SQVTM, CDR2 ANQGSEA, per germline. Trimming removed 3 bases from V and 3 bases from J, with 2 bases in between. There are 10 residues in the CDR3.

J is TRBJ2-1 and V is TRBV7-2; 10 bases fit TRBD2. The CDR3 is 14 residues long. Germline V gives CDR1 SGHTA, CDR2 FQGNSA. The ends lost 4 bases at V and 6 bases at J; junction bases unmatched: 3. CDR3 in amino acids: CASSSGTSVNEQFF. CDR3 bases: TGTGCCAGCAGCTCCGGGACTAGCGTCAATGAGCAGTTCTTC.

This chain joins TRBV4-1 and TRBJ2-4, with D possibly TRBD2 on 6 matching bases. V shed 2 bases and J shed 8 bases, with 22 bases lying between them. This CDR3 spans 17 amino acids. The germline V gene encodes CDR1 MGHRA and CDR2 YSYEKL. In DNA form, the CDR3 reads TGCGCCAGCAGCCAAAAACATCACCTGGAGGGCGAGGACATTCAGTACTTC. Its translation: CASSQKHHLEGEDIQYF.

This chain links TRBV6-5 with TRBJ2-1; 8 nucleotides match TRBD1. There are 15 residues in the CDR3. CDR1 is MNHEY, CDR2 SVGAGI, per germline. V lost 5 bases to trimming and J lost 4 bases; unmatched junction nucleotides: 7. CDR3 nucleotide sequence: TGTGCCAGCAGTACTGACAGGGGATATTACAATGAGCAGTTCTTC. This translates into CASSTDRGYYNEQFF.

This rearrangement joins TRBV19 to TRBJ2-7; 8 nucleotides agree with TRBD1. J gave up 5 bases and V 11 bases, and 11 bases lay outside the gene matches. Germline assignment: CDR1 LNHDA and CDR2 SQIVND (reference sequence). The CDR3 spans 13 residues. CDR3 in amino acids: CASTQGARDEQYF. The CDR3 DNA reads TGTGCCTCTACCCAGGGGGCTCGCGACGAGCAGTACTTC.